These 18 T cell receptor beta chains originate from one sample sequenced in a study of post-analysis software for immune sequencing data. The study, taken as a whole, reports: About five TRBV segments, including TRBV5-6, TRBV5-1 and TRBV20-1, were more frequent in patients than controls.

These receptors have no identified antigens. Unique molecular identifiers were built into the TCR beta cDNA libraries. A single record per CDR3 protein comes from TCRdb applying MiXCR to the PCR reads. The profile shows a few hundred thousand distinct CDR3 sequences, roughly 38% of them singletons. The specimen was blood. Source of these receptors: a girl aged 10-17 years with multiple sclerosis.

This chain links TRBV25-1 with TRBJ2-2; 8 nucleotides align to TRBD1. Germline CDR1 is MGHDK and CDR2 is SYGVNS. The ends lost 6 bases at V and 4 bases at J; junction bases unmatched: 10. This CDR3 spans 16 amino acids. As DNA, the CDR3 is TGTGCCAGCAGCCAGCGGACAGGGATAGGCACCGGGGAGCTGTTTTTT. It codes for CASSQRTGIGTGELFF.

In its sample, this clonotype was seen many times. The genes are TRBV6-5 and TRBJ2-5; TRBD2 might be the D (6 bases). V was cut by 1 base and J by 3 bases, with 9 bases left in between. The germline V gene encodes CDR1 MNHEY and CDR2 SVGAGI. CDR3 length: 14 amino acids. The CDR3 is CASSYLGGEETQYF. The DNA for the CDR3 is TGTGCCAGCAGTTACTTGGGCGGGGAAGAGACCCAGTACTTC.

This clonotype was seen ten or more times. The CDR3 here is CASSTSRTGTDTQYF. The CDR3 DNA follows: TGTGCCAGCAGCACAAGCAGGACAGGGACAGATACGCAGTATTTT. The chain uses TRBV12-3 or TRBV12-4 and TRBJ2-3; the match to TRBD1 covers 8 bases. This CDR3 is built from 15 residues. Trimming at V came to 6 bases and at J to 3 bases, leaving 8 bases not matched to a gene.

Remarks on this clonotype: A single base separates this from a much larger clone, so it may be a read error. This chain joins TRBV20-1 and TRBJ2-7; D remains unclear. Germline V gene sequence: CDR1 DFQATT, CDR2 SNEGSKA (reference sequence). The CDR3 has 11 amino acids. Deletions cut 5 bases from V and 0 bases from J, with 5 bases between. CDR3 residues: CSADGSYEQYF. CDR3 in DNA: TGCAGTGCTGACGGCTCCTACGAGCAGTACTTC.

The chain recombines TRBV7-9 with TRBJ2-5, with D possibly matching TRBD2 (6 bases). The CDR3 is 14 amino acids. Deletions cut 3 bases from V and 11 bases from J, with 19 bases between. Germline CDR1 SEHNR, CDR2 FQNEAQ (reference sequence). CDR3 bases: TGTGCCAGCAGCTTCGAAGGCCCCGACCGGGAGCAGTACTTC. It yields the protein CASSFEGPDREQYF.

The chain uses TRBV6-5 and TRBJ1-5; a possible D gene is TRBD1 (5 bases). The V gene lost 7 bases and the J gene lost 4 bases, with 14 bases spanning the gap. Germline CDR1 reads MNHEY; CDR2 reads SVGAGI. The CDR3 totals 14 residues. The CDR3 reads CASTDRIPNQPQHF. CDR3 DNA sequence: TGTGCCAGCACCGACAGAATCCCTAATCAGCCCCAGCATTTT.

The chain has TRBV12-3 or TRBV12-4 and TRBJ2-7; weak D call: TRBD2 (5 bases). The CDR3 runs to 14 residues. V lost 1 base to trimming and J lost 4 bases, with 11 bases between them. DNA for the CDR3: TGTGCCAGCAGTTTAGGCGGGTTCAGGTACGAGCAGTACTTC. Its protein product is CASSLGGFRYEQYF.

J is TRBJ2-7 and V is TRBV30, with D uncertain. The CDR3 totals 12 residues. Per germline, CDR1 GTSNPN and CDR2 SVGIG (reference sequence). Trimming pared 8 bases from V and 0 bases from J, leaving 11 bases between. In DNA, the CDR3 is TGTGCCCTGACAATTATCTCCTACGAGCAGTACTTC. Residues: CALTIISYEQYF.

This clonotype occurred a few times. V and J are TRBV20-1 and TRBJ2-5; D remains unclear. This CDR3 is built from 15 residues. V dropped 0 bases and J dropped 5 bases, with 16 bases sitting between them. CDR1 and CDR2 (germline): DFQATT, SNEGSKA (reference sequence). CDR3: CSARDTALEWETQYF. The DNA for the CDR3 is TGCAGTGCTAGAGATACAGCCCTAGAGTGGGAGACCCAGTACTTC.

The V gene is TRBV20-1, the J gene TRBJ2-1; D is perhaps TRBD1 or TRBD2 (5 bases each). Germline assignment: CDR1 DFQATT and CDR2 SNEGSKA (reference sequence). This CDR3 spans 13 amino acids. V lost 8 bases and J lost 8, with 19 bases in between. CDR3: CSHRDHSIDEQFF. In nucleotides, the CDR3 is TGCAGTCACCGGGACCACTCGATCGATGAGCAGTTCTTC.

This chain joins TRBV12-3 or TRBV12-4 and TRBJ2-7, with 8 bases that match TRBD1. Trimming cost V 4 bases and J 4 bases; bases outside gene matches: 6. The length of the CDR3 is 14 residues. CDR3 nucleotides: TGTGCCAGCAGTTCCGGACAGGGTTGGTACGAGCAGTACTTC. Its translation: CASSSGQGWYEQYF.

This clonotype was seen once. The chain employs TRBV12-5 and TRBJ2-4, with 12 positions matching TRBD1. V was clipped by 1 base and J by 8 bases; unmatched bases: 3. Looked up from germline, CDR1 is LGHNT and CDR2 is FRNRAP. CDR3 length: 15 residues. The CDR3 nucleotides read TGTGCTAGTGGTTTGGGGGGACAGGGGGCGCACATTCAGTACTTC. Translated, it gives CASGLGGQGAHIQYF.

The table lists this clonotype with a few counts. The chain carries TRBV9 and TRBJ1-1, with TRBD1 matching over 10 bases. Germline-derived CDR1 and CDR2 are SGDLS and YYNGEE. Trimming removed 2 bases from V and 7 bases from J; junction bases left unmatched: 2. CDR3 length: 13 residues. The CDR3 loop is CASSVTGGVEAFF. CDR3 coding DNA: TGTGCCAGCAGCGTGACAGGGGGCGTTGAAGCTTTCTTT.

The V and J genes are TRBV25-1 and TRBJ2-1; a possible D gene is TRBD2 (6 bases). Germline V CDR1 and CDR2: MGHDK, SYGVNS. V lost 7 bases and J lost 0, with 10 bases in between. This CDR3 is built from 14 residues. The CDR3: CASTRGGSYNEQFF. CDR3 nucleotides: TGTGCCAGCACAAGGGGAGGCTCCTACAATGAGCAGTTCTTC.

This clonotype was counted at least ten times. This sequence joins TRBV5-5 and TRBJ2-1, with D unclear. The germline CDR1 and CDR2 sequences are SGHKS and YYEKEE (reference sequence). The CDR3 runs to 14 residues. V was trimmed by 0 bases and J by 6 bases, leaving 10 bases between them. CDR3 residues: CASSLVTSINEQFF. As DNA, the CDR3 is TGTGCCAGCAGCTTGGTTACTTCCATCAATGAGCAGTTCTTC. The full variable domain, with the rest looked up from reference TRBV5-5 and TRBJ2-1, is DAGVTQSPTHLIKTRGQQVTLRCSPISGHKSVSWYQQVLGQGPQFIFQYYEKEERGRGNFPDRFSARQFPNYSSELNVNALLLGDSALYLCASSLVTSINEQFFGPGTRLTVL.

This clonotype has just a few counts. The V and J genes are TRBV7-9 and TRBJ2-5, with D hard to call. Germline-derived CDR1 and CDR2 are SEHNR and FQNEAQ (reference sequence). This CDR3 comprises 12 residues. The CDR3 nucleotides read TGTGCTGTAGCAACCCGAAAAGAGACCCAGTACTTC. As protein: CAVATRKETQYF.

This sequence joins TRBV4-3 and TRBJ1-3; 7 positions agree with TRBD1. With V trimmed by 4 bases and J by 0 bases, 9 bases remained unmatched. The CDR3 loop spans 17 amino acids. Germline-derived CDR1 and CDR2 are LGHNA and YSLEER. This CDR3 reads CASSPGPGQYSGNTIYF. For the CDR3, the DNA is TGCGCCAGCAGCCCGGGACCGGGACAGTACTCTGGAAACACCATATATTTT.

The sample holds a few counts of this clonotype. This chain joins TRBV20-1 and TRBJ2-7; the match to TRBD1 covers 7 bases. Per germline, CDR1 DFQATT and CDR2 SNEGSKA (reference sequence). The CDR3 has 15 amino acids. V trimming: 1 base; J trimming: 4 bases; junction bases outside the gene matches: 10. This CDR3 reads CSARGGEGAWYEQYF. CDR3 nucleotides: TGCAGTGCTAGAGGGGGAGAGGGGGCATGGTACGAGCAGTACTTC.